This T cell receptor beta chain comes out of a study of blood T cell repertoires in COVID-19. Background on the study: The origin of the acute and convalescent COVID-19 samples was the United States, Italy and Spain. Nucleic acid was either cDNA or gDNA, and it came from T cells, B-cell-depleted T cells, or PBMCs.

Germline CDR1 is SGHTA and CDR2 is FQGNSA. J gave up 9 bases and V 5 bases, and 9 bases lay outside the gene matches. There are 16 residues in the CDR3. This table comes from immunoSEQ multiplex PCR, and its TCRdb copy is limited to in-frame clones, with some not included. Among 300,000 or so clones, more than 85% were seen once, and the ten largest hold more than 0.8%. In Cohort 3, a recovered donor had either two negative PCRs, clearance, or symptom resolution. The source is a woman in her thirties who had recovered from COVID-19. V usage is TRBV7-2 and J usage is TRBJ1-6; 11 bases map to TRBD1. The specimen was PBMCs or T cells enriched from blood (not recorded which). For the CDR3, the DNA is TGTGCCAGCAGCCGCTTATCCGGGACAGGGGGTTCACCCCTCCACTTT. As protein: CASSRLSGTGGSPLHF.